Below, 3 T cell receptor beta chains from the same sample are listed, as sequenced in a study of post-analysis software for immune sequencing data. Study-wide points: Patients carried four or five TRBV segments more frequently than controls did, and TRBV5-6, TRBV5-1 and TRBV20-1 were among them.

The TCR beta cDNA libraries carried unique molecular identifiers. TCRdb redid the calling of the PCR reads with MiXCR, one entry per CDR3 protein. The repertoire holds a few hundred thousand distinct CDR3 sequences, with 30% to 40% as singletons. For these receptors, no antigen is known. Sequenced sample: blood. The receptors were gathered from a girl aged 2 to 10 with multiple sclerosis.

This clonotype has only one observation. The CDR3 region is CSVPPGPTNTQYF. The CDR3 DNA reads as TGCAGCGTGCCCCCGGGGCCCACCAATACGCAGTATTTT. The chain couples TRBV29-1 to TRBJ2-3; D possibly uses TRBD1 or TRBD2 (5 bases each). Germline CDR1 is SQVTM and CDR2 is ANQGSEA. Trimming pared 6 bases from V and 7 bases from J, leaving 17 bases between. The CDR3 covers 13 residues.

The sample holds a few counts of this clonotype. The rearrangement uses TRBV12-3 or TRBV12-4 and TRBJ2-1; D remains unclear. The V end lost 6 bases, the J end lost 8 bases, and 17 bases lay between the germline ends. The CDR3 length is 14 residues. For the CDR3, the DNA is TGTGCCAGCAGACACGCGACCCTGGATTATGAGCAGTTCTTC. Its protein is CASRHATLDYEQFF.

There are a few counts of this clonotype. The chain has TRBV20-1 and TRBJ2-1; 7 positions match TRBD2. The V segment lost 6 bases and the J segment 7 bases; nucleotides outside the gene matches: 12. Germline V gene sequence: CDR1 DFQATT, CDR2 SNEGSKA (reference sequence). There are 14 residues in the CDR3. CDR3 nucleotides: TGCAGTGCGACCGCGGGGGTAAATAGAAATGAGCAGTTCTTC. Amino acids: CSATAGVNRNEQFF.